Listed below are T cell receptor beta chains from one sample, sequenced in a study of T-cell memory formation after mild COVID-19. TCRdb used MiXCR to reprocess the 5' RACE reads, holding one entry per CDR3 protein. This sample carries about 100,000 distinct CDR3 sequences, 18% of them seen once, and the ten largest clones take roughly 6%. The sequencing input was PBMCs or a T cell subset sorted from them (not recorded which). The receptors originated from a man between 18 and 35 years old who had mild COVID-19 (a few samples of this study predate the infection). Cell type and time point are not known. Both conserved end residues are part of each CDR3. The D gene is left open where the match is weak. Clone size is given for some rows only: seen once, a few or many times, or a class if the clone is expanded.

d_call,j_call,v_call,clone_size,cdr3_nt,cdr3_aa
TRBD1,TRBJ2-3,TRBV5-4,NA,TGTGCCAGCAGTAGACCGGGACAGGGGACAGATACGCAGTATTTT,CASSRPGQGTDTQYF
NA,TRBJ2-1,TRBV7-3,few,TGTGCCAGCAGCTTCGACCCGGTCTCCTACAATGAGCAGTTCTTC,CASSFDPVSYNEQFF
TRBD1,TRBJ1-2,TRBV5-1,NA,TGCGCCAGCAGGTCGAAGACAGGGAAGGATTATGGCTACACCTTC,CASRSKTGKDYGYTF
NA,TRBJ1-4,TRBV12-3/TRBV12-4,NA,TGTGCCAGCAGTAGATATGAAAAACTGTTTTTT,CASSRYEKLFF
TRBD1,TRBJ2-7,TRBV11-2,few,TGTGCCAGCAGCCGGACAGGGGATCGTTCCTACGAGCAGTACTTC,CASSRTGDRSYEQYF
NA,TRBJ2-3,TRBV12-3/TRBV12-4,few,TGTGCCAGCAGTTTCGGTGGGACCACAGATACGCAGTATTTT,CASSFGGTTDTQYF
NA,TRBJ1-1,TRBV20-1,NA,TGCAGTGCTAGGGGATGGAACACTGAAGCTTTCTTT,CSARGWNTEAFF
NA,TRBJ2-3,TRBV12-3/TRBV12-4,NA,TGTGCCAGCGGCGGGGGCCCAACTAACACAGATACGCAGTATTTT,CASGGGPTNTDTQYF
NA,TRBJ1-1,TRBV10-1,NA,TGCGCCAGCAGTGAGAGACACACTGAAGCTTTCTTT,CASSERHTEAFF
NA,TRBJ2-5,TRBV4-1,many,TGCGCCAGCAGCCTCCGGCAAGAGACCCAGTACTTC,CASSLRQETQYF
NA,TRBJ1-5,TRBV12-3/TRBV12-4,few,TGTGCCAGCAGTTTTGGGGTCGATCAGCCCCAGCATTTT,CASSFGVDQPQHF
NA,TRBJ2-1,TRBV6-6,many,TGTGCCAGCAAGGTCTCAGCGATCAATGAGCAGTTCTTC,CASKVSAINEQFF
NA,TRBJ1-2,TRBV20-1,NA,TGCAGTTCCCTAGAGGTAGTCCGCTATGGCTACACCTTC,CSSLEVVRYGYTF
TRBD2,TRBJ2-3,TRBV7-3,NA,TGTGCCAGCAGCTTTCGGGGAGGGACGAGTCCTACGCAGTATTTT,CASSFRGGTSPTQYF
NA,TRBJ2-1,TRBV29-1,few,TGCAGCGTTGCCCTATGGGGCCTTGAGCAGTTCTTC,CSVALWGLEQFF
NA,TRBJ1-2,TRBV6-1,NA,TGTGCCAGCAGTCCGCGGGGAGACAGTCTCTATGGCTACACCTTC,CASSPRGDSLYGYTF
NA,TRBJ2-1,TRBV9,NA,TGTGCCAGCAGCGTAGGGGGGGCTGGGCATGAGCAGTTCTTC,CASSVGGAGHEQFF
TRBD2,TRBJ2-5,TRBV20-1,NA,TGCAGTGCTTTGGGCGGGGGGGAAGAGACCCAGTACTTC,CSALGGGEETQYF
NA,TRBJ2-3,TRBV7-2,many,TGTGCCAGCAGCCGCACCCACCGGGATACGAAGTATTTT,CASSRTHRDTKYF
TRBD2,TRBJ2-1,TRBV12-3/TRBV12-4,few,TGTGCCAGCAGTCCAGGACTAGCGGGGGGCCGAGGGGATGAGCAGTTCTTC,CASSPGLAGGRGDEQFF
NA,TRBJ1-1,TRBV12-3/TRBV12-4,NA,TGTGCCAGCAGTCGAAGGGGGAGCTGGGAGGAGAACACTGAAGCTTTCTTT,CASSRRGSWEENTEAFF
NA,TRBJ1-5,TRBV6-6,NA,TGTGCCAGCACTTCGACCGATAGCAATCAGCCCCAGCATTTT,CASTSTDSNQPQHF
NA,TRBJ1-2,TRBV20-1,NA,TGCAGTGCTAGTAGTGGGGATGGCTACACCTTC,CSASSGDGYTF
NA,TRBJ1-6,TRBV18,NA,TGTGCCAGCTCACCGAAGAGCTCCTATAATTCACCCCTCCACTTT,CASSPKSSYNSPLHF
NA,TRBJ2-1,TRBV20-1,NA,TGCAGTGCTAGTGGACGGGGGAGCTCCTACAATGAGCAGTTCTTC,CSASGRGSSYNEQFF
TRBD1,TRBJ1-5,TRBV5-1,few,TGCGCCAGCAGCTTGGGGGACAGCCCCAATCAGCCCCAGCATTTT,CASSLGDSPNQPQHF
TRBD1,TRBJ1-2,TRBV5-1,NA,TGCGCCAGCAGCTTGGCCAGCAGGGGGCAAATCTATGGCTACACCTTC,CASSLASRGQIYGYTF
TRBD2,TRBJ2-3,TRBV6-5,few,TGTGCCAGCAAATCCCCCTTTGATGGGCTAGCGGGGGGTTACGATACGCAGTATTTT,CASKSPFDGLAGGYDTQYF
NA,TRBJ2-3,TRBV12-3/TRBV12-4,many,TGTGCCAGCACCAACCGAGGTAGCACAGATACGCAGTATTTT,CASTNRGSTDTQYF
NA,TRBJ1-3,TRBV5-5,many,TGTGCCAGCCACCAATCGGGGACCCCTATAAACACCATATATTTT,CASHQSGTPINTIYF
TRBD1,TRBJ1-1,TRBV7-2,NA,TGTGCCAGCAGCTCGTACAGGGGGCAGGGGGCTTTCTTT,CASSSYRGQGAFF
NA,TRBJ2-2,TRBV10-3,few,TGTGCCATCAGTGATCGAGGTGGAGAGGGTACCGGGGAGCTGTTTTTT,CAISDRGGEGTGELFF
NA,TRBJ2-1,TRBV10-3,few,TGTGCCATCAGAAGGGACTTCCTTGAGGGAGATGAGCAGTTCTTC,CAIRRDFLEGDEQFF
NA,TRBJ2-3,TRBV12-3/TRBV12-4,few,TGTGCCAGCAGTTTACGGCGGGGGCAAGGAGGGGCGCAGTATTTT,CASSLRRGQGGAQYF
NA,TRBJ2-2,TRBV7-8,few,TGTGCCTGGGGACGGCTACTTCTGGGTTCGAACACCGGGGAGCTGTTTTTT,CAWGRLLLGSNTGELFF
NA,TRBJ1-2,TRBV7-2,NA,TGTGCCAGCAGCTTAGGAGGGGTTATCTATGGCTACACCTTC,CASSLGGVIYGYTF
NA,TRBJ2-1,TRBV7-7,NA,TGTGCCAGCAGTTCCCAGGAGTACAATGAGCAGTTCTTC,CASSSQEYNEQFF
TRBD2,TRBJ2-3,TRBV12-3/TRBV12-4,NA,TGTGCCAGCAGTTTAGAAGCGGGGGCCCCTTTTGCGCAGTATTTT,CASSLEAGAPFAQYF
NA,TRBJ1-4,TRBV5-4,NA,TGTGCCAGCAGTTCATACGGGGAAAAACTGTTTTTT,CASSSYGEKLFF
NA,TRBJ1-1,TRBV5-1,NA,TGCGCCAGCAGCTTGGCCGCGGGAATGGGCACTGAAGCTTTCTTT,CASSLAAGMGTEAFF
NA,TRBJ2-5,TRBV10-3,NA,TGTGCCATCAGAGGGACGGACCAAGAGACCCAGTACTTC,CAIRGTDQETQYF
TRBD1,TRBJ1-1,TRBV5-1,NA,TGCGCCAGCAGCTCCACAGGGGTTACTGAAGCTTTCTTT,CASSSTGVTEAFF
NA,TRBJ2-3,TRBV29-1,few,TGCAGCGTTGATATCGGCTACACAGATACGCAGTATTTT,CSVDIGYTDTQYF
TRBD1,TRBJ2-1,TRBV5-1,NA,TGCGCCAGCAGCATGACAGGGGGCGAAAATTTCTTC,CASSMTGGENFF
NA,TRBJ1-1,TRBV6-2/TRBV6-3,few,TGTGCCAGCAGCTCAGCAACAGGGATAAACACTGAAGCTTTCTTT,CASSSATGINTEAFF
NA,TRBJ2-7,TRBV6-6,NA,TGTGCCAGCAGTTACTCCGCGGGCTCCTACGAGCAGTACTTC,CASSYSAGSYEQYF
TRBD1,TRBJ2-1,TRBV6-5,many,TGTGCCAGCAGTTACGCCGGGACAGGGGTCAATGAGCAGTTCTTC,CASSYAGTGVNEQFF
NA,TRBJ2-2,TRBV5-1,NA,TGCGCCAGCAGCTTTACGGTTGGCGGGGAGCTGTTTTTT,CASSFTVGGELFF
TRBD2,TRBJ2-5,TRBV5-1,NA,TGCGCCAGCAGCTTGGCCCCGGGACTAGTAGAGACCCAGTACTTC,CASSLAPGLVETQYF
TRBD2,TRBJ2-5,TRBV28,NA,TGTGCCAGCAGCTCGGGACTAGTAGTGAAGACCCAGTACTTC,CASSSGLVVKTQYF
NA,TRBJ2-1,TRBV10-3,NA,TGTGCCATCAGTGAGTTTACCGCAGGGCGAGGTCTGACCAATGAGCAGTTCTTC,CAISEFTAGRGLTNEQFF
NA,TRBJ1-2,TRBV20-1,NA,TGCAGTGCCCCGGGAGATAACTATGGCTACACCTTC,CSAPGDNYGYTF
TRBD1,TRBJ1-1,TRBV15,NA,TGTGCCACCAGCAGGACAGGGAGAGCTTTCTTT,CATSRTGRAFF
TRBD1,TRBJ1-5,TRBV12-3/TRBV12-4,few,TGTGCCAGCAGGATTGGGACAGGCCAACAGCCCCAGCATTTT,CASRIGTGQQPQHF
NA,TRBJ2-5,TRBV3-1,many,TGTGCCAGCAGCCAATGGGAGGCGGGATCAGAGACCCAGTACTTC,CASSQWEAGSETQYF
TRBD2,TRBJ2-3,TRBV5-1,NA,TGCGCCAGCAGCTTGATTTCTAGCGGGGGGTCCGATACGCAGTATTTT,CASSLISSGGSDTQYF
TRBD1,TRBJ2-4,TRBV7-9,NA,TGTGCCAGCAGCTTCGGGACAGGGGTAGCCAAAAACATTCAGTACTTC,CASSFGTGVAKNIQYF
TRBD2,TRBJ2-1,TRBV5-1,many,TGCGCCAGCAGCCCCTCCAGCGGGGTCTACAATGAGCAGTTCTTC,CASSPSSGVYNEQFF
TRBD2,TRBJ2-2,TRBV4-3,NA,TGCGCCAGCAGTAGGTGGACTAGCGGGGTTACGAACACCGGGGAGCTGTTTTTT,CASSRWTSGVTNTGELFF
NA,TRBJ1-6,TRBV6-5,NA,TGTGCCAGCAGTTACCGGGGGTCGGACCGGCGTAATTCACCCCTCCACTTT,CASSYRGSDRRNSPLHF